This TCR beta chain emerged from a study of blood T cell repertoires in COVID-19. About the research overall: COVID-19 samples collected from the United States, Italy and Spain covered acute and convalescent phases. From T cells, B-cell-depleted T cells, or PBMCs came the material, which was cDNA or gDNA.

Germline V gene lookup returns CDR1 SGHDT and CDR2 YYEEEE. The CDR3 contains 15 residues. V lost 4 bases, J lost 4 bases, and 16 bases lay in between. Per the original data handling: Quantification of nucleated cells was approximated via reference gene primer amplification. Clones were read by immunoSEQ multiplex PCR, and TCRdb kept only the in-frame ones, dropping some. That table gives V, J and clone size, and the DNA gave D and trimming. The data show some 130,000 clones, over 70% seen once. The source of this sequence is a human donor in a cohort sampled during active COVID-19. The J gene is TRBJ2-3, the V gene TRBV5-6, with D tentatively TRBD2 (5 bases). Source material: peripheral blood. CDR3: CASSPGTRAADTQYF. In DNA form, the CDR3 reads TGTGCCAGCAGCCCGGGCACTAGGGCCGCAGATACGCAGTATTTT.